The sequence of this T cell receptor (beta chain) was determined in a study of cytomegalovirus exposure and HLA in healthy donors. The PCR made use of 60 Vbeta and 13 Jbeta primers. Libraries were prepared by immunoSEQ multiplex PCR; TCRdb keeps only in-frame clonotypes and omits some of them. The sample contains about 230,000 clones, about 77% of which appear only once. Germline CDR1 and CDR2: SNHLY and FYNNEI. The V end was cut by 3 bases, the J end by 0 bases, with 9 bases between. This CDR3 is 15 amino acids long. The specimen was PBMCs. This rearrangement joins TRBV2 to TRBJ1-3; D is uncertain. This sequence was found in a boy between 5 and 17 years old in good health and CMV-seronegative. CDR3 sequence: CASSEVRGSGNTIYF. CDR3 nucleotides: TGTGCCAGCAGTGAGGTCCGGGGCTCTGGAAACACCATATATTTT.